A selection of T cell receptor beta chains follows, all from one sample in a study of cytomegalovirus exposure and HLA in healthy donors. Produced via immunoSEQ multiplex PCR; TCRdb's table is partial and in-frame only. The sample has roughly 190,000 clones; over 60% are singletons. Material for sequencing was PBMCs. The receptors here all came from a middle-aged woman in good health and CMV-seronegative. Both conserved end residues are part of each CDR3.

v_gene,CDR3aa
TRBV5-6,CASSLIGLDEQYF
TRBV10-3,CAISSGFQETQYF
TRBV19,CASSIQANTPKAFF
TRBV2,CASRDRTGAREQFF
TRBV29-1,CSVAAGDEGETQYF
TRBV15,CATGLAAYNEQFF
TRBV7-9,CASSRTSGSNEQFF
TRBV18,CASSPNRRRTNEKLFF
TRBV18,CASSPRQGSEEKLFF
TRBV14,CASSQVRTGLNEQFF
TRBV7-3,CASSSGSHNEQFF
TRBV5-1,CASSHLQGADNEQFF
TRBV2,CASSVVQAGTEAFF
TRBV4-3,CASSQDGVRGTGGNTIYF
TRBV28,CASSPPSGSYNEQFF
TRBV5-1,CASSLGSTSGSDEQFF
TRBV11-3,CASSFIETGGTEAFF
TRBV11-3,CASSPGQEETQYF
TRBV11-3,CASSELSWGDSPLHF
TRBV5-4,CASSFQNQETQYF
TRBV7-9,CASSSTSGRGQETQYF
TRBV19,CASSSARLGENGNTIYF
TRBV6-8,CASSYGAGGYTF
TRBV4-1,CASSQEGQGGYSNQPQHF